The T cell receptor (beta chain) described here comes from a study of T cell changes during pregnancy in multiple sclerosis. Data came from immunoSEQ multiplex PCR; TCRdb stores just in-frame clones and leaves some out. This table has tens of thousands of clones, about 93% appearing once. The origin of this receptor is a female donor with multiple sclerosis, enrolled in a pregnancy study. The specimen comprised CD8+ T cells from peripheral blood mononuclear cells, sampled in the third trimester of pregnancy.

The CDR3 protein is CASSIQISYNEQFF. Here the CDR3 DNA reads TGTGCCAGTAGTATACAGATCTCCTACAATGAGCAGTTCTTC. The rearrangement joins TRBV19 to TRBJ2-1, with D uncertain. Germline values: CDR1 LNHDA, CDR2 SQIVND (reference sequence). This CDR3 is built from 14 residues. V was clipped by 2 bases and J by 0 bases, with 5 bases between them.